The clone carrying this T cell receptor (beta chain) has a handful of counts. Sequencing was performed with immunoSEQ multiplex PCR; in TCRdb, only in-frame clones are kept and a portion is missing. This sample has around 65,000 clones, with 80% to 95% found just once. This record belongs to a study of OX40 agonist ivuxolimab in advanced cancers. About the study: People who had prior anti-PD-1, anti-PD-L1 or anti-CTLA-4 therapy could take part, and around 40% had some. Three patients got partial responses; one had hepatocellular carcinoma and two had cutaneous melanoma.

Germline V gene lookup returns CDR1 SGHNT and CDR2 YYREEE (reference sequence). Trimming took 4 bases from V and 6 from J; bases not matched to a gene: 7. The CDR3 totals 16 residues. The sequences come from CD4+ or CD8+ T cells sorted from blood, collected in a trial of the OX40 agonist ivuxolimab. The clonotype comes from an adult with an advanced solid tumor such as melanoma, head and neck, liver or kidney cancer. V and J are TRBV5-4 and TRBJ2-1, with TRBD2 identical over 13 bases. The CDR3 protein is CASSPGTSGMTNEQFF. DNA for the CDR3: TGTGCCAGCAGCCCAGGGACTAGCGGGATGACCAATGAGCAGTTCTTC.